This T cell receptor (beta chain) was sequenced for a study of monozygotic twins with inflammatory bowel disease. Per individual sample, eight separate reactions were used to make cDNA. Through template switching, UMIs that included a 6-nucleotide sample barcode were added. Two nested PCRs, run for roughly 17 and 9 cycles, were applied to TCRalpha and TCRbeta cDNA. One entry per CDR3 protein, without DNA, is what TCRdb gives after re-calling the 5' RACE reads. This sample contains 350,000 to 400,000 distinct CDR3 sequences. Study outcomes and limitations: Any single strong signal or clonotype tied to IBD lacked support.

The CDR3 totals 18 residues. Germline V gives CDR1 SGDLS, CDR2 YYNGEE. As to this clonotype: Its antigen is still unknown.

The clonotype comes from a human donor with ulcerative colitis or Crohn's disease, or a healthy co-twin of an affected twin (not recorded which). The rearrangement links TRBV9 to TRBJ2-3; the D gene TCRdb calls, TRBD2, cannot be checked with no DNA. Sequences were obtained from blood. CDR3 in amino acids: CASSQKGRRRDFIDTQYF.